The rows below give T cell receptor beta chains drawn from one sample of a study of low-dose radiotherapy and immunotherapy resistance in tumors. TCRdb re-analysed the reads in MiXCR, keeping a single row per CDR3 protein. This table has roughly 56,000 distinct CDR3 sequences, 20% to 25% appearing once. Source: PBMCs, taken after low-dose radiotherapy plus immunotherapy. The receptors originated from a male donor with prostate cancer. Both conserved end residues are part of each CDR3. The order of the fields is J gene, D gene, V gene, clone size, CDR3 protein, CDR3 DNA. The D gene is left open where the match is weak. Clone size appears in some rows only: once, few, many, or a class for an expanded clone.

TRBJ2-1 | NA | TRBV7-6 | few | CASSPGTPVQVEQFF | TGTGCCAGCAGTCCCGGGACACCCGTTCAAGTGGAGCAGTTCTTC
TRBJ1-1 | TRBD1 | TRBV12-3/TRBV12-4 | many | CASSSGTGTEAFF | TGTGCCAGCAGTTCCGGGACAGGGACTGAAGCTTTCTTT
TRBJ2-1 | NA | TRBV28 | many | CASSLGEVQFF | TGTGCCAGCAGTTTGGGGGAGGTGCAGTTCTTC
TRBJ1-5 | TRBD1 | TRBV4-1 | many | CASSLGQGRQPQHF | TGCGCCAGCAGCCTCGGACAGGGGAGACAGCCCCAGCATTTT
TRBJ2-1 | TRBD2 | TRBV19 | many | CASSIFSGGSYNEQFF | TGTGCCAGTAGTATATTTAGCGGGGGCTCCTACAATGAGCAGTTCTTC
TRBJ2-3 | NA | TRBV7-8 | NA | CASSLVDRRDTQYF | TGTGCCAGCAGCTTAGTAGACAGAAGAGATACGCAGTATTTT
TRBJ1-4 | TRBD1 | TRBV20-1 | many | CSARVPAGQGRGEKLFF | TGCAGTGCTAGAGTCCCCGCCGGACAGGGACGCGGTGAAAAACTGTTTTTT
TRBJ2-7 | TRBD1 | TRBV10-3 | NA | CAIKGAGSYEQYF | TGTGCCATAAAGGGGGCAGGCTCCTACGAGCAGTACTTC
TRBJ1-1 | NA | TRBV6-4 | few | CASSPGGAATEAFF | TGTGCCAGCAGCCCGGGGGGCGCAGCCACTGAAGCTTTCTTT
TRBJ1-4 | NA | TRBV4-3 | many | CASSQAGTRGEKLFF | TGCGCCAGCAGCCAAGCCGGGACTCGGGGCGAAAAACTGTTTTTT